This T cell receptor beta chain was captured in a study of CD8 T cells in Susac syndrome. Points on this clonotype: The antigen remains undetermined.

Controls were healthy donors (matched for age and sex). TEMRA cells were enriched by FACS, while CD8+ and CD4+ T cells were obtained through a negative isolation that was performed magnetically. This CDR3 is 14 amino acids long. V lost 5 bases, J lost 7 bases, and 16 bases lay in between. CDR1 and CDR2 from the germline V gene are SGHTA and FQGNSA. The study, taken as a whole, reports: The authors acknowledged that the study's TCR sequencing and HLA analysis involved relatively few individuals.

RNA totalling roughly 0.45 to 1 ug underwent reverse transcription with random hexamers. Amplification of TCR beta CDR3 used immunoSEQ multiplex PCR across 54 Vbeta and 13 Jbeta. TCRdb re-analysed the immunoSEQ multiplex PCR reads in MiXCR, keeping a single row per CDR3 protein. This sample has more than 100,000 distinct CDR3 sequences, with over 90% found just once. The sequenced sample was CD4+ T cells from PBMCs. This sequence was found in a human donor in good health. The chain is built from TRBV7-2 and TRBJ2-3; possible D gene TRBD2, 6 bases. The CDR3 DNA sequence: TGTGCCAGCAGCCTCAAGGGGACTCCCAATACGCAGTATTTT. Translation gives CASSLKGTPNTQYF.